A selection of T cell receptor beta chains follows, all from one sample in a study of cytomegalovirus exposure and HLA in healthy donors. The repertoire was sequenced with immunoSEQ multiplex PCR; TCRdb's copy has only in-frame clones and lacks some. The table lists approximately 120,000 clones, over 90% of them singletons. Sequencing was done on a sample of PBMCs. The receptors here all came from a woman aged 18-29 years in good health and CMV-seronegative. CDR3s include the opening cysteine and the closing phenylalanine or tryptophan. A D gene is named only where the DNA matches it firmly. Only part of the rows carry a size: once, few, many, or a class if the clone is expanded.

>TRBV30|-|TRBJ2-1|TRBD2
TGTGCCTGGAGCCGTAGCGGGAGAGGAATTGAGCAGTTCTTC
CAWSRSGRGIEQFF
>TRBV9|-|TRBJ2-1|-
TGTGCCAGCAGCCCCGGACTCCTATTCAATGAGCAGTTCTTC
CASSPGLLFNEQFF
>TRBV5-4|-|TRBJ2-5|-
TGTGCCAGCAGCCCGGGAGGCAGGGGTGGTGAGACCCAGTACTTC
CASSPGGRGGETQYF
>TRBV9|-|TRBJ1-4|-
TGTGCCAGCAGCGTAGCCGTAGGGGCTAATGAAAAACTGTTTTTT
CASSVAVGANEKLFF
>TRBV25-1|-|TRBJ2-1|-
TGTGCCAGCAGTGAAGGAATTGAGGGGGTAAAGTCCTACAATGAGCAGTTCTTC
CASSEGIEGVKSYNEQFF
>TRBV19|-|TRBJ2-7|TRBD2
TGTGCCAGTAGTATTTACAGCGGGAGCAACGAGCAGTACTTC
CASSIYSGSNEQYF
>TRBV19|few|TRBJ2-7|-
TGTGCCACCACAGGAGGGCTCTACGAGCAGTACTTC
CATTGGLYEQYF
>TRBV28|-|TRBJ2-3|-
TGTGCCAGCAACATATTGGGGGGGCTCACAGATACGCAGTATTTT
CASNILGGLTDTQYF
>TRBV5-4|-|TRBJ1-2|-
TGTGCCAGCAGCTTGGGGGAGGGCTACACCTTC
CASSLGEGYTF
>TRBV28|-|TRBJ2-5|-
TGTGCCAGCAGTCTACCTACGAGGGTAGGAGAGACCCAGTACTTC
CASSLPTRVGETQYF
>TRBV7-3|-|TRBJ2-1|TRBD2
TGTGCCAGCAGCTTATGGGCTAGCGGGGGCAATGAGCAGTTCTTC
CASSLWASGGNEQFF
>TRBV4-2|-|TRBJ2-1|-
TGTGCCAGCAGCCAAGGAGGGAGAGAGAATCTGGCCTACAATGAGCAGTTCTTC
CASSQGGRENLAYNEQFF
>TRBV6-6|-|TRBJ2-7|TRBD2
TGTGCCACCTCGTTTGTAACTAGCGGGAGCCTGGACGAGCAGTACTTC
CATSFVTSGSLDEQYF
>TRBV10-2|-|TRBJ2-3|TRBD2
TGCGCCAGCAGTCAAATAAGCGGGAGGGCCATAGATACGCAGTATTTT
CASSQISGRAIDTQYF
>TRBV2|-|TRBJ2-7|TRBD1
TGTGCCAGCAGTGGGACAGGGAGTCCCTACGAGCAGTACTTC
CASSGTGSPYEQYF
>TRBV6-1|once|TRBJ2-3|TRBD2
TGTGCCAGCAGTGTTACTAGCGGGGGGGCATCAGATACGCAGTATTTT
CASSVTSGGASDTQYF
>TRBV6-1|-|TRBJ2-7|-
TGTGCCAGCAGTGAAGACAGGGATACCTACGAGCAGTACTTC
CASSEDRDTYEQYF
>TRBV4-2|-|TRBJ1-6|-
TGTGCCAGCAGCCAAGAGCACAGGGAAGGATCACCCCTCCACTTT
CASSQEHREGSPLHF
>TRBV19|-|TRBJ2-3|-
TGTGCCAGTAGCGGGGTGGTGAGGGATACGCAGTATTTT
CASSGVVRDTQYF
>TRBV6-6|-|TRBJ1-5|-
TGTGCCAGCAGTTACTGGCCCGGGGATAGCAATCAGCCCCAGCATTTT
CASSYWPGDSNQPQHF
>TRBV5-1|-|TRBJ1-1|-
TGCGCCAGCAGCTTGGGGAGGGACGGGAACACTGAAGCTTTCTTT
CASSLGRDGNTEAFF
>TRBV27|-|TRBJ2-7|-
TGTGCCAGCAGTTCCGTAAGGGGGATGATCTACGAGCAGTACTTC
CASSSVRGMIYEQYF
>TRBV6-1|-|TRBJ2-1|TRBD1
TGTGCCAGCAGCCTGGGACAGGAGACATCCGAGCAGTTCTTC
CASSLGQETSEQFF